This is a list of T cell receptor beta chains from one sample in a study of tumor-infiltrating lymphocytes in primary liver carcinoma. Each CDR3 protein gets one entry after TCRdb re-called the multiplex PCR reads with MiXCR. The sample carries a few hundred thousand distinct CDR3 sequences, roughly 60% recorded once. The sample was peripheral blood. The receptors derive from a woman aged 30 to 39 with primary liver carcinoma and hepatitis B virus infection. Both conserved end residues are part of each CDR3. Fields, in order: J gene, CDR3 length, clone size, V gene, D gene, CDR3 protein, CDR3 DNA. D genes are given only for firm matches. A clone size is listed for some rows: how often the clone was seen (once, few, many), or a class if it is expanded.

TRBJ1-2 14 many TRBV6-5 TRBD1 CASSYSDRSYGYTF TGTGCCAGCAGTTACTCGGACAGGAGCTATGGCTACACCTTC
TRBJ1-2 15 many TRBV6-5 NA CASSYSFPGNYGYTF TGTGCCAGCAGTTACTCGTTCCCAGGAAATTATGGCTACACCTTC
TRBJ2-5 15 many TRBV11-2 TRBD1 CASSLGDRDVETQYF TGTGCCAGCAGCTTAGGGGACAGGGATGTAGAGACCCAGTACTTC
TRBJ2-7 12 NA TRBV11-2 NA CANSLAPPEQCF TGTGCCAACAGCTTAGCCCCCCCCGAGCAGTGCTTT
TRBJ2-7 13 NA TRBV6-6 TRBD1 CVSSTTGGYEQYF TGTGTCAGCAGCACGACAGGGGGGTACGAGCAGTACTTC
TRBJ2-3 14 NA TRBV5-8 NA CASSLGTVADTQYF TGTGCCAGCAGCTTGGGGACAGTGGCGGATACGCAGTATTTT
TRBJ1-1 12 few TRBV6-1 NA CAGGYPGFGAFF TGTGCCGGCGGATATCCAGGGTTTGGAGCTTTCTTT
TRBJ2-7 15 NA TRBV4-1 TRBD1 CASSQVPGQQYEQYF TGCGCCAGCAGCCAAGTCCCGGGACAGCAGTACGAACAGTACTTC
TRBJ2-6 14 many TRBV6-5 TRBD1 CASSDRAGANVLTF TGTGCCAGCAGCGACAGGGCTGGGGCCAACGTCCTGACTTTC
TRBJ1-2 12 NA TRBV29-1 NA CSVIHWGGCYTF TGCAGCGTTATCCATTGGGGTGGCTGCTACACCTTC
TRBJ2-5 16 many TRBV11-2 NA CASSLASGPPQETQYF TGTGCCAGCAGCTTGGCTTCGGGACCCCCTCAAGAGACCCAGTACTTC
TRBJ2-5 13 NA TRBV28 NA CASTPGRDETQYF TGTGCCAGCACTCCGGGGCGCGACGAGACCCAGTACTTC
TRBJ2-6 14 few TRBV7-9 NA CASSFVSGANVLTF TGTGCCAGCAGCTTTGTCTCTGGGGCCAACGTCCTGACTTTC
TRBJ1-2 14 NA TRBV28 TRBD1 CASATGGINYGYTF TGTGCCAGCGCCACAGGGGGCATCAACTATGGCTACACCTTC
TRBJ2-5 14 NA TRBV5-6 TRBD1 CASSGWGQTETQYF TGTGCCAGCAGCGGGTGGGGACAGACGGAGACCCAGTACTTC
TRBJ2-1 15 NA TRBV6-2/TRBV6-3 NA CASTLAARSNNEQFF TGTGCCAGCACCTTAGCGGCTAGATCCAACAATGAGCAGTTCTTC
TRBJ1-5 16 NA TRBV7-9 NA CASSPQGGGSNQPQHF TGTGCCAGCAGCCCGCAAGGTGGAGGAAGCAATCAGCCCCAGCATTTT
TRBJ2-2 13 few TRBV10-3 NA CAISDRGPGELFF TGTGCCATCAGTGATCGAGGGCCCGGGGAGCTGTTTTTT
TRBJ1-2 13 NA TRBV6-2/TRBV6-3 NA CVSSYRGIDGYTF TGTGTCAGCAGTTATCGGGGGATCGATGGCTACACCTTC
TRBJ1-5 19 few TRBV4-1 TRBD1 CASSQGSLRGRPVDQPQHF TGCGCCAGCAGCCAAGGATCCCTCAGGGGGCGTCCTGTCGATCAGCCCCAGCATTTT
TRBJ2-7 15 NA TRBV11-3 NA CASSLGRELTYEQYF TGTGCCAGCAGCTTAGGCAGGGAGCTTACCTACGAACAGTACTTC
TRBJ2-1 12 NA TRBV30 NA CAWSGAVSEQFF TGTGCCTGGAGTGGGGCTGTCAGTGAGCAGTTCTTC
TRBJ2-2 14 once TRBV11-2 NA CASRAYRITGELFF TGTGCCAGCAGGGCATACAGGATCACCGGGGAGTTGTTTTTT
TRBJ2-3 16 NA TRBV7-9 NA CASSLGFGRSTDMQYF TGTGCCAGCAGCTTAGGCTTCGGCCGTAGCACAGATATGCAGTATTTT
TRBJ2-3 17 few TRBV11-3 TRBD2 CASSLGGLAGAGDTQYF TGTGCCAGCAGCTTAGGCGGACTAGCGGGAGCTGGAGATACGCAGTATTTT
TRBJ2-1 14 few TRBV29-1 NA CSVPDGGSYNEQFF TGCAGCGTTCCCGACGGGGGCTCCTACAATGAGCAGTTCTTC
TRBJ2-3 17 NA TRBV29-1 NA CSVALRGLARGTDTQYF TGCAGCGTTGCGTTACGAGGTCTAGCGAGAGGAACAGATACGCAGTATTTT
TRBJ2-3 13 many TRBV6-5 NA CASREVGVDTQYF TGTGCCAGCCGTGAGGTGGGGGTGGATACGCAGTATTTT
TRBJ2-7 16 few TRBV5-4 TRBD2 CASSSRLAGGLDEQYF TGTGCCAGCAGTTCCCGACTAGCGGGAGGGTTGGACGAGCAGTACTTC
TRBJ2-1 14 few TRBV14 NA CASSLGAGYNEQFF TGTGCCAGCAGCCTGGGGGCCGGTTACAATGAGCAGTTCTTC
TRBJ2-1 12 many TRBV11-2 NA CASSFGNNEQFF TGTGCCAGCAGCTTCGGGAACAATGAGCAGTTCTTC
TRBJ1-5 13 many TRBV6-1 NA CASSEIQDQPQHF TGTGCCAGCAGTGAAATACAAGATCAGCCCCAGCATTTT
TRBJ1-3 15 many TRBV29-1 TRBD1 CSVAEGTGRGNTIYF TGCAGCGTCGCCGAGGGGACAGGGAGGGGAAACACCATATATTTT
TRBJ2-1 12 NA TRBV5-5 NA CASSSLGNEQFF TGTGCCAGCAGCTCCCTCGGCAATGAGCAGTTCTTC
TRBJ2-2 17 many TRBV4-3 NA CASSQDRGVENTGELFF TGCGCCAGCAGCCAAGACCGAGGGGTGGAGAACACCGGGGAGCTGTTTTTT
TRBJ1-3 14 NA TRBV29-1 TRBD1 CSVTTGTGGNTIYF TGCAGCGTCACTACCGGGACAGGGGGAAACACCATATATTTT
TRBJ2-1 12 few TRBV5-5 TRBD2 CASLTLAGDQFF TGTGCCAGTTTAACGCTAGCGGGGGACCAGTTCTTC
TRBJ2-2 17 NA TRBV5-1 TRBD2 CASSRTSGRSFTGELFF TGCGCCAGCAGTCGAACTAGCGGGAGGTCTTTCACCGGGGAGCTGTTTTTT
TRBJ2-1 15 once TRBV6-2/TRBV6-3 TRBD1 CASSYGQGAFNEQFF TGTGCCAGCAGCTACGGACAGGGGGCTTTCAATGAGCAGTTCTTC
TRBJ2-1 13 once TRBV19 NA CASSPRPYNEQFF TGTGCCAGTAGTCCGCGACCCTACAATGAGCAGTTCTTC
TRBJ2-7 16 once TRBV5-1 TRBD1 CDSSRRPTGVNYEQYF TGCGACAGCAGCCGACGTCCGACAGGGGTTAACTACGAGCAGTACTTC
TRBJ2-7 17 NA TRBV13 NA CASSQQPRARGAYEQYF TGTGCCAGCAGCCAACAACCCAGGGCCAGGGGAGCCTACGAGCAGTACTTC
TRBJ2-1 17 NA TRBV11-2 TRBD2 CASSLDWGLAGVGEQFF TGTGCCAGCAGCTTAGATTGGGGACTAGCGGGAGTTGGTGAGCAGTTCTTC
TRBJ2-3 14 NA TRBV28 NA CASSLSGFPDRQYF TGTGCCAGCAGTTTGTCTGGGTTCCCAGATAGGCAGTATTTT
TRBJ2-7 18 few TRBV6-2/TRBV6-3 TRBD2 CASSYSPSIAGGAYEQYF TGTGCCAGCAGTTACTCTCCTTCCATTGCGGGAGGGGCCTACGAGCAGTACTTC
TRBJ2-1 15 NA TRBV5-4 TRBD1 CASSSTGKMGPKQFF TGTGCCAGCAGCTCGACAGGGAAGATGGGTCCGAAGCAGTTCTTC
TRBJ2-3 13 few TRBV6-1 NA CASSAEATDTQYF TGTGCCAGCAGTGCCGAAGCTACAGATACGCAGTATTTT
TRBJ2-3 13 NA TRBV7-6 TRBD2 CASSPQLAGAQYF TGTGCCAGCAGCCCCCAACTAGCGGGAGCGCAGTATTTT
TRBJ1-6 15 many TRBV11-2 NA CASSARTLNNSPLHF TGTGCCAGCAGCGCCCGGACACTAAATAATTCACCCCTCCACTTT
TRBJ2-7 15 many TRBV12-3/TRBV12-4 TRBD1 CASSFGGRGIYEQYF TGTGCCAGCAGTTTCGGTGGCAGGGGGATCTACGAGCAGTACTTC
TRBJ2-1 16 NA TRBV6-2/TRBV6-3 TRBD2 CASRPSGRARGYERFF TGTGCCAGCAGGCCTAGCGGGAGGGCCCGTGGATATGAGCGATTCTTC
TRBJ1-4 14 NA TRBV6-5 NA CASSFRQLYEKLFF TGTGCCAGCAGTTTTCGACAGCTGTATGAAAAACTGTTTTTT
TRBJ2-7 13 many TRBV7-9 NA CASRDGLTYEQYF TGTGCCAGCCGGGACGGATTAACCTACGAGCAGTACTTC
TRBJ1-5 15 NA TRBV28 NA CTSSWRRGSNQPQHF TGTACCAGCAGTTGGCGGAGGGGTAGCAATCAGCCCCAGCATTTT
TRBJ2-7 15 many TRBV6-2/TRBV6-3 TRBD2 CASRNSGSGSYEQYF TGTGCCAGCAGGAACAGCGGGAGTGGTTCCTACGAGCAGTACTTC
TRBJ2-5 13 NA TRBV5-8 NA CASSPARSETQYF TGTGCCAGCAGCCCGGCGAGGTCGGAGACCCAGTACTTC
TRBJ1-2 14 NA TRBV6-1 NA CAGAPRADNYGYTF TGTGCCGGTGCCCCTAGGGCAGATAACTATGGCTACACCTTC
TRBJ2-2 14 NA TRBV7-3 TRBD1 CASSDDRVSGELFF TGTGCCAGCAGCGACGACAGGGTCAGTGGGGAGCTGTTTTTT
TRBJ2-1 15 NA TRBV6-2/TRBV6-3 NA CASSYFGWGYNEHFF TGTGCCAGCAGTTACTTTGGGTGGGGATACAATGAGCATTTCTTC
TRBJ2-1 14 NA TRBV11-2 TRBD2 CASSMSGVYNEQFF TGTGCCAGCAGCATGAGCGGGGTCTACAATGAGCAGTTCTTC